This passage covers 14 T cell receptor beta chains from one sample sequenced in a study of cytomegalovirus exposure and HLA in healthy donors. Amplification used 60 Vbeta primers and 13 Jbeta primers. Profiled with immunoSEQ multiplex PCR; TCRdb holds only in-frame clones, not every one. The sample lists roughly 160,000 clones; around three quarters were seen once. Sequenced: PBMCs. The receptors were gathered from a man in his forties in good health and CMV-seronegative.

The V and J genes are TRBV6-1 and TRBJ1-5; TRBD1 matches 8 bases. V lost 1 base and J lost 5; bases outside the gene matches: 7. Germline CDR1 is MNHNS and CDR2 is SASEGT. The CDR3 contains 16 residues. The CDR3 region has the DNA TGTGCCAGCAGTGAAGACAACGGACAGGGATATCAGCCCCAGCATTTT. Encoded protein: CASSEDNGQGYQPQHF.

This clone appeared a single time. The chain recombines TRBV27 with TRBJ2-5; 9 bases match TRBD2. The CDR3 loop spans 14 amino acids. The V and J ends lost 1 base and 7 bases, in that order; junction bases with no gene match: 4. Germline CDR1 is MNHEY and CDR2 is SMNVEV (reference sequence). CDR3 region: CASSLYGGRVTQYF. The CDR3, as DNA: TGTGCCAGCAGTTTATACGGCGGGAGGGTGACCCAGTACTTC.

The rearrangement links TRBV2 to TRBJ2-1; the match to TRBD2 covers 7 bases. Trimming took 4 bases from V and 8 from J; bases not matched to a gene: 14. The CDR3 has 16 residues. Germline V gene sequence: CDR1 SNHLY, CDR2 FYNNEI. The CDR3 DNA follows: TGTGCCAGCAGTGTGGATGTGGCGGGAGTCAGGGATGAGCAGTTCTTC. Amino acid sequence: CASSVDVAGVRDEQFF.

This chain joins TRBV7-8 and TRBJ1-5; possibly TRBD1 for D (5 bases). The CDR3 loop spans 15 amino acids. In germline, CDR1 is SGHVS, CDR2 FQNEAQ. Between the trimmed V and J ends, which lost 7 bases and 6 bases, there was a span of 19 bases. In DNA, the CDR3 is TGTGCCAGCACCGAGGCCGGGGGGAGCGTTCAGCCCCAGCATTTT. Protein sequence: CASTEAGGSVQPQHF.

The chain uses TRBV7-8 and TRBJ1-3; D is uncertain. Germline V gives CDR1 SGHVS, CDR2 FQNEAQ. Trimming removed 5 bases from V and 3 bases from J, with 14 bases in between. The length of the CDR3 is 15 residues. DNA of the CDR3: TGTGCCAGCAGCATCCCGGGGTCTCGTGGAAACACCATATATTTT. Translation: CASSIPGSRGNTIYF.

This chain connects TRBV5-1 to TRBJ2-1, with 10 positions matching TRBD2. The CDR3 runs to 15 residues. Per germline, CDR1 SGHRS and CDR2 YFSETQ. Germline trimming cut 4 bases from V and 7 bases from J; bases unmatched to any gene: 8. CDR3 amino acids: CASSVGLASFNEQFF. The CDR3 DNA sequence: TGCGCCAGCAGCGTGGGACTAGCGAGTTTTAATGAGCAGTTCTTC. The full variable domain, completed using reference TRBV5-1 and TRBJ2-1, is KAGVTQTPRYLIKTRGQQVTLSCSPISGHRSVSWYQQTPGQGLQFLFEYFSETQRNKGNFPGRFSGRQFSNSRSEMNVSTLELGDSALYLCASSVGLASFNEQFFGPGTRLTVL.

The genes are TRBV25-1 and TRBJ2-3; possibly TRBD2 for D (5 bases). Germline lookup yields CDR1 MGHDK and CDR2 SYGVNS. The ends were cut back, 1 base at V and 2 bases at J, with 10 bases in the middle. The CDR3 sequence is 15 residues long. The CDR3 spells CASSESGRDTDTQYF. CDR3 coding DNA: TGTGCCAGCAGTGAATCCGGACGGGACACAGATACGCAGTATTTT.

The chain links TRBV5-1 to TRBJ2-4; 8 bases match TRBD2. Germline CDR1 reads SGHRS; CDR2 reads YFSETQ. CDR3 length: 14 residues. V shed 3 bases and J 7 bases; nucleotides not matched to a gene: 6. The CDR3 region has the DNA TGCGCCAGCAGCTCGGGGGGGCTAGCGAACATTCAGTACTTC. Residues: CASSSGGLANIQYF.

V gene TRBV4-2 combines with J gene TRBJ2-3; unclear D gene. CDR3 length: 13 residues. In germline, CDR1 is LGHNA, CDR2 YNFKEQ. V lost 3 bases, J lost 6 bases, and 10 bases lay in between. The CDR3 here is CASSQRSGDTQYF. CDR3 nucleotides: TGTGCCAGCAGCCAGAGGTCTGGGGATACGCAGTATTTT.

This chain connects TRBV19 to TRBJ2-7; 11 nucleotides align to TRBD1. V shed 3 bases, J shed 4 bases, and the junction held 2 bases outside the gene matches. Germline assignment: CDR1 LNHDA and CDR2 SQIVND (reference sequence). This CDR3 spans 14 amino acids. CDR3 coding DNA: TGTGCCAGTAGTATGGGGACAGGGGGATACGAGCAGTACTTC. It translates to CASSMGTGGYEQYF.

This chain connects TRBV7-2 to TRBJ2-7, with TRBD2 as a possible D gene (6 bases). In germline, CDR1 is SGHTA, CDR2 FQGNSA. This CDR3 is built from 15 residues. The V gene lost 5 bases and the J gene lost 9 bases, with 23 bases spanning the gap. The CDR3 sequence: CASSLGQGGIRMQYF. CDR3 sequence (DNA): TGTGCCAGCAGCCTCGGGCAGGGCGGGATCCGGATGCAGTACTTC. Using reference TRBV7-2 and TRBJ2-7 for the parts outside the CDR3, the full variable domain is GAGVSQSPSNKVTEKGKDVELRCDPISGHTALYWYRQSLGQGLEFLIYFQGNSAPDKSGLPSDRFSAERTGGSVSTLTIQRTQQEDSAVYLCASSLGQGGIRMQYFGPGTRLTVT.

V usage is TRBV11-3 and J usage is TRBJ2-1; 11 nucleotides agree with TRBD1. The germline V gene has CDR1 SGHNT and CDR2 YENEEA. The ends lost 4 bases at V and 3 bases at J; junction bases unmatched: 5. CDR3 length: 16 amino acids. This chain's CDR3 is CASSWTGTGGYNEQFF. For the CDR3, the DNA is TGTGCCAGCAGCTGGACCGGGACAGGGGGCTACAATGAGCAGTTCTTC. The whole variable domain, remainder taken from reference TRBV11-3 and TRBJ2-1, is EAGVVQSPRYKIIEKKQPVAFWCNPISGHNTLYWYLQNLGQGPELLIRYENEEAVDDSQLPKDRFSAERLKGVDSTLKIQPAELGDSAVYLCASSWTGTGGYNEQFFGPGTRLTVL.

The rearrangement uses TRBV29-1 and TRBJ2-3; 16 nucleotides align to TRBD2. There are 16 residues in the CDR3. Germline CDR1 and CDR2: SQVTM and ANQGSEA. Germline trimming cut 3 bases from V and 4 bases from J; bases unmatched to any gene: 4. CDR3 sequence: CSVDGGTSGRADTQYF. For the CDR3, the DNA is TGCAGCGTTGACGGCGGGACTAGCGGGAGGGCAGATACGCAGTATTTT.

The count of this clone is one. The CDR3 here is CAWRRRGNEQFF. DNA of the CDR3: TGTGCCTGGAGGCGGAGGGGCAATGAGCAGTTCTTC. The chain carries TRBV30 and TRBJ2-1; weak D call: TRBD2 (6 bases). Deletions cut 3 bases from V and 6 bases from J, with 9 bases between. This CDR3 contains 12 residues. CDR1 is GTSNPN and CDR2 is SVGIG in the germline V gene (reference sequence). Full variable domain (missing parts from reference TRBV30 and TRBJ2-1): SQTIHQWPATLVQPVGSPLSLECTVEGTSNPNLYWYRQAAGRGLQLLFYSVGIGQISSEVPQNLSASRPQDRQFILSSKKLLLSDSGFYLCAWRRRGNEQFFGPGTRLTVL.